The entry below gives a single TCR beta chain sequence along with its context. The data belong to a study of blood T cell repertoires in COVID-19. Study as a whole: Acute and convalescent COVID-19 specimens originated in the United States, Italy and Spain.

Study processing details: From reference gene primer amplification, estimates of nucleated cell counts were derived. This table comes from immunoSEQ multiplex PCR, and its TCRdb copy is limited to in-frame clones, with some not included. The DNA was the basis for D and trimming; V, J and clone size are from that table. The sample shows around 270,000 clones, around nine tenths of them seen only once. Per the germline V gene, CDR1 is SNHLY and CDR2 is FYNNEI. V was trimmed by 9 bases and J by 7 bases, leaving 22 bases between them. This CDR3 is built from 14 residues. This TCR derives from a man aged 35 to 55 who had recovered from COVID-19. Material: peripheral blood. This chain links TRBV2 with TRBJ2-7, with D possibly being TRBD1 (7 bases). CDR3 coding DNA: TGTGCCAGTAAAACTGCGGGACAGTACCTGGAGCAGTACTTC. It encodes CASKTAGQYLEQYF.